Shown below are 9 T cell receptor beta chains from a single sample sequenced in a study of blood T cell repertoires in COVID-19. Some clones are missing from TCRdb's copy, which holds only in-frame ones; the method was immunoSEQ multiplex PCR. The sample yields around 55,000 clones, 75% to 95% seen once. The sample was peripheral blood. The origin of the receptors is a human donor with active COVID-19. The donor label of this sample is uncertain.

The chain is built from TRBV9 and TRBJ1-1; the match to TRBD1 covers 8 bases. Germline CDR1 is SGDLS and CDR2 is YYNGEE. V shed 4 bases, J shed 2 bases, and the junction held 7 bases outside the gene matches. This CDR3 has 15 amino acids. CDR3 nucleotides: TGTGCCAGCAGCACGACAGGGGCCTCTAACACTGAAGCTTTCTTT. Residues: CASSTTGASNTEAFF.

The chain combines TRBV18 with TRBJ1-1, with D possibly being TRBD1 (5 bases). Trimming pared 2 bases from V and 0 bases from J, leaving 13 bases between. CDR3 size: 16 residues. CDR1 is KGHSH, CDR2 LQKENI, per germline. The CDR3 DNA follows: TGTGCCAGCTCACCAAGTCCAGGGCCAATGAACACTGAAGCTTTCTTT. This codes for CASSPSPGPMNTEAFF.

The J gene is TRBJ2-3, the V gene TRBV29-1; TRBD2 aligns across 10 bases. CDR1 and CDR2 from the germline V gene are SQVTM and ANQGSEA. The CDR3 covers 15 residues. The J segment lost 4 bases and the V segment lost 5 bases, leaving 9 bases of the junction unmatched. The CDR3 region is CSVPTLAGEPDTQYF. CDR3 DNA: TGCAGCGTTCCCACTCTAGCGGGAGAACCAGATACGCAGTATTTT.

This chain connects TRBV27 to TRBJ2-7; possibly TRBD2 for D (6 bases). Trimming stripped 2 bases from V and 2 bases from J, with 13 bases between. Germline-derived CDR1 and CDR2 are MNHEY and SMNVEV (reference sequence). This CDR3 is 15 amino acids long. CDR3 loop: CASSLRGSPTYEQYF. CDR3 sequence (DNA): TGTGCCAGCAGTTTACGGGGGAGCCCAACCTACGAGCAGTACTTC.

This clone has a single count. The V and J genes are TRBV30 and TRBJ2-1, with 13 bases lining up with TRBD2. CDR1 is GTSNPN, CDR2 SVGIG, per germline (reference sequence). This CDR3 contains 15 residues. Trimming removed 0 bases from V and 12 bases from J; junction bases left unmatched: 8. CDR3 in amino acids: CAWSVFGTSGIAQFF. Written as DNA, the CDR3 is TGTGCCTGGAGTGTATTTGGGACTAGCGGGATTGCGCAGTTCTTC.

The chain is built from TRBV6-6 and TRBJ1-1, with D uncertain. V dropped 5 bases and J dropped 4 bases, with 14 bases sitting between them. The CDR3 totals 14 residues. Per germline, CDR1 MNHNY and CDR2 SVGAGI (reference sequence). CDR3 sequence: CASSPQLGVTEAFF. The CDR3 bases are TGTGCCAGCAGTCCCCAATTGGGCGTCACTGAAGCTTTCTTT.

The chain combines TRBV7-9 with TRBJ2-7, with 12 bases matching TRBD1. V lost 5 bases, J lost 5 bases, and 13 bases stayed unmatched. Per germline, CDR1 SEHNR and CDR2 FQNEAQ (reference sequence). The CDR3 contains 17 residues. The CDR3 region is CASSPTPGTGGWNEQYF. The CDR3 DNA follows: TGTGCCAGCAGCCCGACCCCCGGGACAGGGGGCTGGAACGAGCAGTACTTC.

This clone appeared a single time. The J gene is TRBJ1-1, the V gene TRBV29-1; TRBD1 aligns across 10 bases. With V trimmed by 6 bases and J by 4 bases, 2 bases remained unmatched. This CDR3 has 12 residues. Germline CDR1 SQVTM, CDR2 ANQGSEA. The CDR3 DNA reads TGCAGCGTCGACAGGGGGCCCACTGAAGCTTTCTTT. Protein: CSVDRGPTEAFF.

The chain couples TRBV6-6 to TRBJ1-3, with D possibly being TRBD1 (5 bases). The germline V gene encodes CDR1 MNHNY and CDR2 SVGAGI (reference sequence). The CDR3 is 14 amino acids. The V and J ends lost 4 bases and 2 bases respectively, with 9 bases between them. The CDR3, as DNA: TGTGCCAGCAGTTTGGGGCAGGCTGGAAACACCATATATTTT. Its protein is CASSLGQAGNTIYF.